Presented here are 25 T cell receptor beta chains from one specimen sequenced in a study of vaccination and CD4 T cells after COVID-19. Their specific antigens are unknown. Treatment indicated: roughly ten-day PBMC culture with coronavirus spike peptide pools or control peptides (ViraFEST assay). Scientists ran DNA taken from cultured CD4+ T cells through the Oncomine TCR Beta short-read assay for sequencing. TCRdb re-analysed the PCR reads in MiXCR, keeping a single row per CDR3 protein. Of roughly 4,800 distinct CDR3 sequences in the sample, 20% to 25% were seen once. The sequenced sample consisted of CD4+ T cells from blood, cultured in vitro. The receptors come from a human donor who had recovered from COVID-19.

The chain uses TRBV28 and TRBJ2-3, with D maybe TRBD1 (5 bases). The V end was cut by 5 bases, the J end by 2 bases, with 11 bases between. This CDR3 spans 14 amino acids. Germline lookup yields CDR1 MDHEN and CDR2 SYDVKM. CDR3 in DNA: TGTGCCAGCAGTCCTCAAGGGGCCACAGATACGCAGTATTTT. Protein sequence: CASSPQGATDTQYF.

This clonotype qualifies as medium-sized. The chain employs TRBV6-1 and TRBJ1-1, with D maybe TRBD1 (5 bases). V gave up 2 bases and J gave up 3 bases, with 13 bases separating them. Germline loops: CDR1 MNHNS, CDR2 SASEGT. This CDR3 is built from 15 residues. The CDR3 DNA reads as TGTGCCAGCAGTGAAAGTCGGGGGGTGTACACTGAAGCTTTCTTT. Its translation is CASSESRGVYTEAFF.

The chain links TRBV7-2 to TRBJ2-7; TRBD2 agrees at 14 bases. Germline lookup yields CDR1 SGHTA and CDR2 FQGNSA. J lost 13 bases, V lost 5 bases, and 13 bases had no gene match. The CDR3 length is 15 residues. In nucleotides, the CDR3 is TGTGCCAGCAGCCCTCGGACTAGCGGGGGGCGAATAATTTACTTC. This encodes CASSPRTSGGRIIYF.

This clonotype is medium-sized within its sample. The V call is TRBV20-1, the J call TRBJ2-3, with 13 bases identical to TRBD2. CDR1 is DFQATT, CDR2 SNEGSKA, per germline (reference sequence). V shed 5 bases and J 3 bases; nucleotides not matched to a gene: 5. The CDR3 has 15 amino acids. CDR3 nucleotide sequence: TGCAGTGCTCTCGGGACTAGCGGGGTTACAGATACGCAGTATTTT. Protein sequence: CSALGTSGVTDTQYF.

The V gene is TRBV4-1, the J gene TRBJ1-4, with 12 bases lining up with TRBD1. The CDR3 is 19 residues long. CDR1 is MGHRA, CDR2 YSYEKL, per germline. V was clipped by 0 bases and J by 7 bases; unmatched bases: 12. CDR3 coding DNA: TGCGCCAGCAGCCAAGATCTTGGGACAGGGGGCATTGTGGGTGAAAAACTGTTTTTT. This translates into CASSQDLGTGGIVGEKLFF.

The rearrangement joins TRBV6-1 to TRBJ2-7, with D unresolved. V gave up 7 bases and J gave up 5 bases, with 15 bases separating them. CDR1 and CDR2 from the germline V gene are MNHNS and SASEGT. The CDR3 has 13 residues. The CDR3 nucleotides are TGTGCCAGCACAATAGCTGCAGGCCACGAGCAGTACTTC. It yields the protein CASTIAAGHEQYF.

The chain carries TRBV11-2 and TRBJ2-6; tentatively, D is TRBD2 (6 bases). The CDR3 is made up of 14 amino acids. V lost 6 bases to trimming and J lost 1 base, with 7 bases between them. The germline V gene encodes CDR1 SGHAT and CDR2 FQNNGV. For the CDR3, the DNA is TGTGCCAGCAGTGGGAGGTCTGGGGCCAACGTCCTGACTTTC. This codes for CASSGRSGANVLTF. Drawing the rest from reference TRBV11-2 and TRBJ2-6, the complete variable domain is EAGVAQSPRYKIIEKRQSVAFWCNPISGHATLYWYQQILGQGPKLLIQFQNNGVVDDSQLPKDRFSAERLKGVDSTLKIQPAKLEDSAVYLCASSGRSGANVLTFGAGSRLTVL.

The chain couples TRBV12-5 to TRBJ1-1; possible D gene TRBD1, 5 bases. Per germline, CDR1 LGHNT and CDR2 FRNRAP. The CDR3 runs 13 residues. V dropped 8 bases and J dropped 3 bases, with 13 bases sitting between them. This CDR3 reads CASNSGSYTEAFF. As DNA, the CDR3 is TGTGCTAGTAACTCAGGGTCTTACACTGAAGCTTTCTTT.

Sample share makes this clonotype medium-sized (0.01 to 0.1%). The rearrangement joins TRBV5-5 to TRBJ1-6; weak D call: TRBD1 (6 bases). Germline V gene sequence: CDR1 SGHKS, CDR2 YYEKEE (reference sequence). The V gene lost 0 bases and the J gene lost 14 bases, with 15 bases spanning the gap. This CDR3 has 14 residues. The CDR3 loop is CASSLEQGLATLHF. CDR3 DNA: TGTGCCAGCAGCTTGGAACAGGGTCTTGCGACCCTCCACTTT. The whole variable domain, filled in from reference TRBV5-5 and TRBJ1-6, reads DAGVTQSPTHLIKTRGQQVTLRCSPISGHKSVSWYQQVLGQGPQFIFQYYEKEERGRGNFPDRFSARQFPNYSSELNVNALLLGDSALYLCASSLEQGLATLHFGNGTRLTVT.

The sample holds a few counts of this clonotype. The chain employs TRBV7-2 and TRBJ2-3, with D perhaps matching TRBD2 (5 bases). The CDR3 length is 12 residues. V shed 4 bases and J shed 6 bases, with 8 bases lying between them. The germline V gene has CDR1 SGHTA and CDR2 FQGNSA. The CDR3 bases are TGTGCCAGCAGCTCCCGAGGGGATACGCAGTATTTT. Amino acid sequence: CASSSRGDTQYF.

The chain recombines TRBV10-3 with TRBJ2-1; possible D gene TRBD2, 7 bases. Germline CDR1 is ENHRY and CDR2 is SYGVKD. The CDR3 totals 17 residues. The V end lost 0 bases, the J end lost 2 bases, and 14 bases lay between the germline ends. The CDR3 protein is CAISESEAGTTYNEQFF. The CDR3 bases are TGTGCCATCAGTGAGTCGGAAGCGGGGACAACCTACAATGAGCAGTTCTTC.

The chain's CDR3 is CASSLGAGGVETQYF. CDR3 DNA: TGTGCCAGCAGCTTGGGAGCGGGGGGCGTGGAGACCCAGTACTTC. The chain links TRBV11-3 to TRBJ2-5, with 9 bases matching TRBD2. Germline trimming cut 3 bases from V and 5 bases from J; bases unmatched to any gene: 7. The CDR3 sequence is 15 residues long. Germline CDR1 reads SGHNT; CDR2 reads YENEEA.

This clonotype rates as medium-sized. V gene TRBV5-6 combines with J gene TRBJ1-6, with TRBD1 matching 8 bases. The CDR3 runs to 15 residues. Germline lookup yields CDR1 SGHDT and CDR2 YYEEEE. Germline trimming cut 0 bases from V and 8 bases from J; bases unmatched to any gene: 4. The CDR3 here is CASSLGTGSHSPLHF. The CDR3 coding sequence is TGTGCCAGCAGCTTGGGGACAGGGTCGCATTCACCCCTCCACTTT.

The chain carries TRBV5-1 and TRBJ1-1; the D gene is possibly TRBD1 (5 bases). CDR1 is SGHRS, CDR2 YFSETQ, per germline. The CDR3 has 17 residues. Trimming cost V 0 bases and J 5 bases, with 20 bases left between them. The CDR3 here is CASSLGSRGPIVTEAFF. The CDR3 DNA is TGCGCCAGCAGCTTGGGTTCTAGGGGCCCCATTGTAACTGAAGCTTTCTTT.

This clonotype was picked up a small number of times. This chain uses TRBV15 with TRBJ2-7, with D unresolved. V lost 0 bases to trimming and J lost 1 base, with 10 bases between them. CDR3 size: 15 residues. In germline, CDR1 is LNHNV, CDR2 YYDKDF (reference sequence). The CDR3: CATSREGRKSYEQYF. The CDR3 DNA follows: TGTGCCACCAGCAGAGAGGGCAGGAAGTCCTACGAGCAGTACTTC.

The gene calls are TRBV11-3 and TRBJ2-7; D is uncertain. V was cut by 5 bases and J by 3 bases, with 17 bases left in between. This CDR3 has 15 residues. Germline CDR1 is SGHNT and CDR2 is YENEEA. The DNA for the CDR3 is TGTGCCAGCAGCGCCGGACCTCAACTTCACTACGAGCAGTACTTC. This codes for CASSAGPQLHYEQYF. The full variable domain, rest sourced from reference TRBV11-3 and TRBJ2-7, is EAGVVQSPRYKIIEKKQPVAFWCNPISGHNTLYWYLQNLGQGPELLIRYENEEAVDDSQLPKDRFSAERLKGVDSTLKIQPAELGDSAVYLCASSAGPQLHYEQYFGPGTRLTVT.

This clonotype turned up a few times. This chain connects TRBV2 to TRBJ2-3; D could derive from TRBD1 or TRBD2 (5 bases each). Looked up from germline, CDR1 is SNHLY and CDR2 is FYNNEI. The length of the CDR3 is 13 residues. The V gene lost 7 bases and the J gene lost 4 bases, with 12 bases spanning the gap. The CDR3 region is CASTLGEADTQYF. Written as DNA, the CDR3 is TGTGCCAGCACGCTGGGGGAAGCAGATACGCAGTATTTT.

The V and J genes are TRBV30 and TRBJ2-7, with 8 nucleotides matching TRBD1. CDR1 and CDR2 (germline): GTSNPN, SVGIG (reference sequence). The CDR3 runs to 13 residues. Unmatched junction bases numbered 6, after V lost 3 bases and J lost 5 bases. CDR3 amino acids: CAWSDRGFDEQYF. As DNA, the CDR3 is TGTGCCTGGAGCGACAGGGGCTTTGACGAGCAGTACTTC. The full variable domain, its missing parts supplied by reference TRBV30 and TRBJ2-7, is SQTIHQWPATLVQPVGSPLSLECTVEGTSNPNLYWYRQAAGRGLQLLFYSVGIGQISSEVPQNLSASRPQDRQFILSSKKLLLSDSGFYLCAWSDRGFDEQYFGPGTRLTVT.

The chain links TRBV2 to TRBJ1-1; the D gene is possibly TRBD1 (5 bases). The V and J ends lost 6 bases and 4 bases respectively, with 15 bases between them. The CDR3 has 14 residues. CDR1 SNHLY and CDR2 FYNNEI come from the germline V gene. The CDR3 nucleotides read TGTGCCAGCAGCGACCGGGGACGGGGCACTGAAGCTTTCTTT. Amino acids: CASSDRGRGTEAFF.

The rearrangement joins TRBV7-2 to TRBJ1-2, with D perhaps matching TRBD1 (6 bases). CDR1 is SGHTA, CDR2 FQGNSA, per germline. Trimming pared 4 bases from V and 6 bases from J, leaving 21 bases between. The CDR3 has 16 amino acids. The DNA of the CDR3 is TGTGCCAGCAGCTCCAGGGGCGGGGGCGTTCGGCATGGCTACACCTTC. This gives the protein CASSSRGGGVRHGYTF. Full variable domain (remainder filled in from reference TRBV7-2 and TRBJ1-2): GAGVSQSPSNKVTEKGKDVELRCDPISGHTALYWYRQSLGQGLEFLIYFQGNSAPDKSGLPSDRFSAERTGGSVSTLTIQRTQQEDSAVYLCASSSRGGGVRHGYTFGSGTRLTVV.

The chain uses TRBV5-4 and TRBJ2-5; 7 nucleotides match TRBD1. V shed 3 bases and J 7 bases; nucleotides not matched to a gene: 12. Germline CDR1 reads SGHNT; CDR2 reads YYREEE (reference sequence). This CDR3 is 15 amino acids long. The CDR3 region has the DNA TGTGCCAGCAGCTCCCGGTCGACAGGGCTGGGGACCCAGTACTTC. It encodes CASSSRSTGLGTQYF.

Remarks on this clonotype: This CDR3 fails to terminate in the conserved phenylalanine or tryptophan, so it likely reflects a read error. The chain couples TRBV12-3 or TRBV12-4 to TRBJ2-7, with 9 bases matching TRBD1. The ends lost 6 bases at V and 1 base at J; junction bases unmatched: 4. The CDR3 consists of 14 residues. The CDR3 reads CASSRTGESYEQYS. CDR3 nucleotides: TGTGCCAGCAGCCGGACAGGGGAATCCTACGAGCAGTACTCC.

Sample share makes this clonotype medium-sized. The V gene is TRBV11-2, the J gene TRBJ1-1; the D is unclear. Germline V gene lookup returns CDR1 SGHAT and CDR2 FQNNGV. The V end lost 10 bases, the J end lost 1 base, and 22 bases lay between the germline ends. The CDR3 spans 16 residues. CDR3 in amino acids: CAKGYGVTVQNTEAFF. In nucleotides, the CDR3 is TGTGCCAAGGGCTACGGGGTTACAGTACAGAACACTGAAGCTTTCTTT.

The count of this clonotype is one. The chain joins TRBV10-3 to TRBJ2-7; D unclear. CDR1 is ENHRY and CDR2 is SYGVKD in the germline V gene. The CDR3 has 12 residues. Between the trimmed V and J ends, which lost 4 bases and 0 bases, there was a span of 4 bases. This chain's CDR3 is CAISGDSYEQYF. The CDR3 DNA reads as TGTGCCATCAGTGGTGACTCCTACGAGCAGTACTTC.

In DNA form, the CDR3 reads TGTGCCTGGAGTGTACAAATGGATGAGCAGTTCTTC. Its protein product is CAWSVQMDEQFF. This chain connects TRBV30 to TRBJ2-1, with D uncertain. There are 12 residues in the CDR3. V was pared by 0 bases and J by 8 bases, with 8 bases between. Germline assignment: CDR1 GTSNPN and CDR2 SVGIG (reference sequence).